Listed here are 19 T cell receptor beta chains from one sample, sequenced in a study of OX40 agonist ivuxolimab in advanced cancers. Measured with immunoSEQ multiplex PCR; TCRdb has only the in-frame clones, and not every one. The profile shows about 32,000 clones, roughly 79% of them singletons. This material consisted of CD4+ or CD8+ T cells sorted from blood, taken in a trial of the OX40 agonist ivuxolimab. The source of these receptors is an adult with an advanced solid tumor such as melanoma, head and neck, liver or kidney cancer.

The CDR3 reads CASQTSGRYNEQFF. DNA for the CDR3: TGTGCCAGCCAGACTAGCGGGAGATACAATGAGCAGTTCTTC. The chain links TRBV6-5 to TRBJ2-1; 12 bases are a match to TRBD2. Trimming at V came to 8 bases and at J to 4 bases, leaving 3 bases not matched to a gene. Germline V gene lookup returns CDR1 MNHEY and CDR2 SVGAGI. This CDR3 has 14 residues.

This clone was seen only once. The V gene is TRBV14, the J gene TRBJ1-3; D is unresolved. V lost 1 base, J lost 0 bases, and 7 bases lay in between. The CDR3 covers 15 residues. Germline lookup yields CDR1 SGHDN and CDR2 FVKESK. In DNA form, the CDR3 reads TGTGCCAGCAGCCAAGTACGCGGCTCTGGAAACACCATATATTTT. Translating gives CASSQVRGSGNTIYF. The variable domain in full, completed from reference TRBV14 and TRBJ1-3, reads EAGVTQFPSHSVIEKGQTVTLRCDPISGHDNLYWYRRVMGKEIKFLLHFVKESKQDESGMPNNRFLAERTGGTYSTLKVQPAELEDSGVYFCASSQVRGSGNTIYFGEGSWLTVV.

This clone was seen only once. The chain links TRBV2 to TRBJ1-2, with D unclear. The CDR3 covers 14 residues. Germline lookup yields CDR1 SNHLY and CDR2 FYNNEI. Trimming removed 6 bases at V and 4 bases at J, with 15 bases between. This CDR3 is CASSQRGQVYGYTF. CDR3 nucleotide sequence: TGTGCCAGCAGCCAACGAGGGCAGGTCTATGGCTACACCTTC.

In regard to this clone: The junction and the germline gene differ at one end; a read error may be behind it. This rearrangement joins TRBV6-5 to TRBJ1-5, with TRBD1 as a possible D gene (5 bases). Per germline, CDR1 MNHEY and CDR2 SVGAGI. This CDR3 has 14 residues. The chain's CDR3 is CASTPKGQGTPVDF. The CDR3 bases are TGTGCCAGCACCCCCAAGGGTCAGGGAACCCCAGTGGATTTT.

This chain's CDR3 is CASSRPTQGTSGYASSYEQYF. In DNA form, the CDR3 reads TGTGCCAGCAGCAGACCGACCCAGGGGACTAGCGGGTATGCGAGCTCCTACGAGCAGTACTTC. V usage is TRBV21-1 and J usage is TRBJ2-7; the table's D call, TRBD2, was not checked against the DNA. TRBV21-1 is described as a pseudogene. CDR3 length equals 21 residues.

J is TRBJ1-1 and V is TRBV18; D unresolved. This CDR3 contains 13 residues. The germline CDR1 and CDR2 sequences are KGHSH and LQKENI. The V end lost 7 bases, the J end lost 1 base, and 10 bases lay between the germline ends. CDR3 protein: CASLRTPNTEAFF. The DNA of the CDR3 is TGTGCCAGCTTGCGCACACCGAACACTGAAGCTTTCTTT.

V usage is TRBV11-2 and J usage is TRBJ1-4; D remains unclear. Per germline, CDR1 SGHAT and CDR2 FQNNGV. Trimming removed 2 bases at V and 4 bases at J, with 8 bases between. The CDR3 spans 14 residues. CDR3 sequence (DNA): TGTGCCAGCAGCTTAAGGAGTGATAATGAAAAACTGTTTTTT. As protein: CASSLRSDNEKLFF. Full variable domain (rest looked up from reference TRBV11-2 and TRBJ1-4): EAGVAQSPRYKIIEKRQSVAFWCNPISGHATLYWYQQILGQGPKLLIQFQNNGVVDDSQLPKDRFSAERLKGVDSTLKIQPAKLEDSAVYLCASSLRSDNEKLFFGSGTQLSVL.

The chain recombines TRBV7-8 with TRBJ1-5, with 12 bases matching TRBD1. CDR3 length equals 16 residues. Germline loops: CDR1 SGHVS, CDR2 FQNEAQ. With V trimmed by 5 bases and J by 6 bases, 8 bases remained unmatched. The CDR3 nucleotides are TGTGCCAGCAGCCCTAGAGGGACAGGGGGCACTCAGCCCCAGCATTTT. It yields the protein CASSPRGTGGTQPQHF. The full variable domain, with the rest looked up from reference TRBV7-8 and TRBJ1-5, is GAGVSQSPRYKVAKRGQDVALRCDPISGHVSLFWYQQALGQGPEFLTYFQNEAQLDKSGLPSDRFFAERPEGSVSTLKIQRTQQEDSAVYLCASSPRGTGGTQPQHFGDGTRLSIL.

The chain carries TRBV11-2 and TRBJ2-1; D possibly uses TRBD1 or TRBD2 (5 bases each). The CDR3 totals 13 residues. Germline V gene sequence: CDR1 SGHAT, CDR2 FQNNGV. V was clipped by 5 bases and J by 11 bases, with 16 bases between them. CDR3 coding DNA: TGTGCCAGCAGCCCATCGGGACCTGGGAAGCAGTTCTTC. The encoded protein is CASSPSGPGKQFF.

The chain links TRBV7-2 to TRBJ1-1; possibly TRBD1 for D (6 bases). V gave up 3 bases and J gave up 4 bases, with 9 bases separating them. CDR1 SGHTA and CDR2 FQGNSA come from the germline V gene. This CDR3 has 13 amino acids. CDR3 bases: TGTGCCAGCAGCTTGCAGGGGTTCACTGAAGCTTTCTTT. This sequence encodes CASSLQGFTEAFF. The full variable domain, its missing parts supplied by reference TRBV7-2 and TRBJ1-1, is GAGVSQSPSNKVTEKGKDVELRCDPISGHTALYWYRQSLGQGLEFLIYFQGNSAPDKSGLPSDRFSAERTGGSVSTLTIQRTQQEDSAVYLCASSLQGFTEAFFGQGTRLTVV.

The chain recombines TRBV5-1 with TRBJ2-5, with D maybe TRBD1 (5 bases). The CDR3 runs to 14 residues. V was cut by 4 bases and J by 5 bases, with 15 bases left in between. The germline gives CDR1 SGHRS, CDR2 YFSETQ. The CDR3 reads CASSTGRPRETQYF. The CDR3 DNA follows: TGCGCCAGCAGCACAGGACGGCCAAGGGAGACCCAGTACTTC.

The chain combines TRBV6-1 with TRBJ1-6; D unclear. V was shortened by 6 bases and J by 9 bases, with 9 bases between the two germline ends. Germline CDR1 is MNHNS and CDR2 is SASEGT. The length of the CDR3 is 12 residues. The CDR3 DNA sequence: TGTGCCAGCAGGCTAACTGGTTCACCCCTCCACTTT. This gives the protein CASRLTGSPLHF.

The chain uses TRBV7-9 and TRBJ1-1; 7 bases fit TRBD1. Per the germline V gene, CDR1 is SEHNR and CDR2 is FQNEAQ (reference sequence). Trimming removed 7 bases from V and 3 bases from J; junction bases left unmatched: 2. The CDR3 covers 12 residues. DNA of the CDR3: TGTGCCAGCAAAGACAGGGACACTGAAGCTTTCTTT. It yields the protein CASKDRDTEAFF.

The gene calls are TRBV7-6 and TRBJ2-2, with D possibly TRBD1 on 7 matching bases. This CDR3 region has 19 residues. Per the germline V gene, CDR1 is SGHVS and CDR2 is FNYEAQ. V was clipped by 5 bases and J by 8 bases, with 30 bases between them. The CDR3 nucleotides read TGTGCCAGCAGCCCCTCCCCGGCAGGGGGGAAGTTTGGGGAGGGGGAGCTGTTTTTT. Its translation: CASSPSPAGGKFGEGELFF.

The gene calls are TRBV6-5 and TRBJ2-5; 8 bases line up with TRBD1. With 2 bases clipped from V and 1 base from J, the junction kept 3 bases outside the gene matches. The CDR3 spans 15 residues. Germline V gives CDR1 MNHEY, CDR2 SVGAGI. CDR3 loop: CASSYQGAIQETQYF. DNA for the CDR3: TGTGCCAGCAGTTACCAGGGGGCCATCCAAGAGACCCAGTACTTC.

The chain joins TRBV7-8 to TRBJ2-3; no definite D call. Germline loops: CDR1 SGHVS, CDR2 FQNEAQ. The ends were cut back, 2 bases at V and 0 bases at J, with 6 bases in the middle. This CDR3 is 14 amino acids long. CDR3 protein: CASSLIASTDTQYF. CDR3 coding DNA: TGTGCCAGCAGCTTAATCGCTAGCACAGATACGCAGTATTTT.

The chain employs TRBV18 and TRBJ1-3, with a possible D match to TRBD1 (6 bases). CDR3 length equals 18 residues. Germline loops: CDR1 KGHSH, CDR2 LQKENI. The germline V and J ends were trimmed by 3 bases and 0 bases, with 18 bases remaining between them. CDR3 in DNA: TGTGCCAGCTCACCTCTAGCCAGACAGGAGGGCTCTGGAAACACCATATATTTT. This encodes CASSPLARQEGSGNTIYF.

J is TRBJ2-2 and V is TRBV30; 7 bases are shared with TRBD1. CDR1 is GTSNPN and CDR2 is SVGIG in the germline V gene (reference sequence). Unmatched junction bases numbered 8, after V lost 2 bases and J lost 2 bases. The CDR3 loop spans 16 amino acids. DNA for the CDR3: TGTGCCTGGAGTACCCAAAGGGGGCGAAACACCGGGGAGCTGTTTTTT. Translating gives CAWSTQRGRNTGELFF.

V and J are TRBV2 and TRBJ2-4, with TRBD1 identical over 7 bases. V lost 2 bases and J lost 2; bases outside the gene matches: 3. There are 15 residues in the CDR3. Germline CDR1 and CDR2: SNHLY and FYNNEI. The CDR3 loop reads CASSEKGATKNIQYF. The CDR3 DNA follows: TGTGCCAGCAGTGAAAAGGGGGCGACCAAAAACATTCAGTACTTC.